This T cell receptor (beta chain) was recorded in a study of blood T cells in healthy people across ages (dated by TCRdb to between 2014 and 2017). For the study in its entirety: In model experiments, template switching captured roughly one uniquely barcoded TCR beta cDNA molecule for every two T cells. The donors were divided into four age groups: young (average approximately 16 years), middle-aged (around 37), aged (approximately 62) and long-lived (about 90). Using deep sequencing normalized with unique cDNA molecular identifiers, the study measured how TCR beta repertoire diversity changes with age. Two additional independent replicas of 1 million unique cDNA reads from the same blood draw were analyzed for two donors (one aged 18 to 29 and one aged 80 or older). Broad study findings and their caveats: Compared with the aged group, the long-lived group had more naive CD4+ T cells, fewer expanded clones and increased TCR diversity, suggesting age selection. The CMV infection status of donors was not known, potentially confounding age-related changes in expanded clonotypes. Observed TCR beta diversity correlated strongly with the percentage of naive T cells measured by flow cytometry. Observed TCR beta diversity per million T cells fell roughly linearly with age, and a significant reduction was already apparent by age roughly 40. Since profiling was done on bulk unsorted PBMCs, naive and antigen-experienced compartments could not be conclusively compared. Estimates of total diversity based on one million sequenced T cells were regarded as lower bounds and as underestimates.

Library preparation was by 5' RACE. The listed sequencing device is Illumina HiSeq 2500. The second PCR ran for about 6 to 12 cycles and used a J-beta primer mix along with a sample-barcoded 5' primer. A unique molecular identifier was introduced onto each TCR beta cDNA molecule by a template-switch 5' adaptor carrying 12 random nucleotides. At least 2.5 million CDR3-containing paired-end reads were obtained from each sample. First-strand cDNA was synthesized from all RNA with the Mint cDNA synthesis kit, primed by a TRBC-specific oligonucleotide. After uracil-DNA glycosylase treatment, a first 18-cycle PCR used universal primers M1SS and BC2_uni_R on all cDNA. For the original study's pipeline: Each sample was normalized by randomly selecting 1 million high-quality reads, each carrying a distinct molecular identifier. Instead of being binned into consensus sequences, reads with shared molecular identifiers were discarded. MiTCR, set to a Q25 quality threshold and the strictest error-elimination algorithm, was used for CDR3 identification, clonotype clustering and error correction. A nonparametric unseen species model with Euler transformation was used to estimate lower-bound total TCR beta diversity. The public reads were run again by TCRdb, first through fastp at Q25 and then through MiXCR, and only productive beta chains were kept. Identical CDR3 protein sequences are pooled into one entry, listed with their most common genes and DNA. These V and J calls derive from TCRdb rather than the authors' analysis. This sample holds around 520,000 distinct CDR3 sequences; about 25% were observed only once. Of the sample, about 3.9% is held by the ten largest clones.

Regarding this clonotype: The target of this receptor is not known. No quality values exist for individual bases; no much larger clone is one base distant.

From V the trimming removes 8 bases and from J it removes 0 bases, while the gene matches leave 7 bases of the junction unaccounted for. Sequences SGHTA (CDR1) and FQGNSA (CDR2) are obtained from the germline V gene. The CDR3, cysteine through phenylalanine, is 16 amino acids long. Just the 48-base CDR3 DNA is kept, in frame starting at base 1. The approximately 41 donors, aged about 6 to 95 years, were systemically healthy Caucasian individuals from Russia. Each donor gave about 11 milliliters of peripheral blood, drawn into EDTA-treated Vacutainer tubes. Ficoll-Paque density-gradient centrifugation was used to isolate PBMCs, with at least 6.5 million per sample. Trizol reagent was used to extract total RNA from the PBMCs, yielding at least 6 micrograms per sample. Naive CD45RAhigh/CD27high T cell percentages were measured by flow cytometry on a PBMC aliquot from every donor. The sample also formed part of further work on T cells of mothers and their children. As described in the second report: The donors were nine systemically healthy Caucasian individuals, made up of three mothers and their six children. cDNA synthesis consumed the entire amount of extracted RNA, loaded at about 1.5 ug RNA in each 15 ul reaction. In the second PCR, the M1S primer added sample barcodes and 2-4 random nucleotides. Each mother yielded over 9.5 million TCR beta CDR3 reads and each child about 3 million reads. In both related and unrelated pairs, thymic selection shapes the output of TCR recombination in a similar way, with inherited differences having only a minor effect. Normalized repertoire overlap was always found to be slightly, but never significantly, higher in related mother-child pairs than in unrelated mother-child pairs. No persistent microchimeric T cell clones were detected, at a sensitivity of roughly 93 clones per million clonotypes. To look for features that set related mother-child pairs apart from unrelated individuals, the researchers ran deep NGS to compare the TCR beta repertoires of mothers and children. On average, the children were around 11 +/- 4 years old, while the mothers were 40 +/- 4 years old. After adapter ligation with NEBNext reagents, the libraries were sequenced on Illumina HiSeq 2000 with 100+100 nt paired-end reads. To prevent cross-contamination, the mother and child libraries were prepared a month apart and were sequenced in separate runs. For each donor, somewhere between about 450,000 and 2,100,000 distinct TCR beta clonotypes were identified. Naive TCR beta clonotypes were estimated from low-frequency clonotypes matched to each donor's FACS-determined naive share, without sorting.

The source material was blood. This clonotype originated in a boy younger than 10 in good health. The rearranged segments are TRBV7-2 and TRBJ1-1; 12 bases in the junction line up with TRBD1. The DNA is as follows: TGTGCCAGCGGAACCGGGACAGGGGGCATGAACACTGAAGCTTTCTTT. It specifies CASGTGTGGMNTEAFF.